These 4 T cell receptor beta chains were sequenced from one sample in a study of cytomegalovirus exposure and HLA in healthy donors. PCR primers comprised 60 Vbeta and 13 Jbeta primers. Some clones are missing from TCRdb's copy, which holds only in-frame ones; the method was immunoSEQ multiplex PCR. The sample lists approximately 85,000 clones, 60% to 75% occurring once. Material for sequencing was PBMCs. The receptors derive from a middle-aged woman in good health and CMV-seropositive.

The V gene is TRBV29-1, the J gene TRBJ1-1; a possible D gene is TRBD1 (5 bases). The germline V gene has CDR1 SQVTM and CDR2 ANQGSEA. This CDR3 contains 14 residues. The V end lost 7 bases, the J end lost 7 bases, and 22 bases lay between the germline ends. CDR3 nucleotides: TGCAGCGCCCTTTGGGGGGGGAGAGTAGGTGAAGCTTTCTTT. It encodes CSALWGGRVGEAFF.

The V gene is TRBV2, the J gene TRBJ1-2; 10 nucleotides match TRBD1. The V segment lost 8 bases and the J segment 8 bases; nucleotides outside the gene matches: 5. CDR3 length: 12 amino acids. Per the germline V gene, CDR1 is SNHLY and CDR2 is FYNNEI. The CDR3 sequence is CASRGQGIGYTF. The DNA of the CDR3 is TGTGCCAGCCGGGGACAGGGGATCGGCTACACCTTC.

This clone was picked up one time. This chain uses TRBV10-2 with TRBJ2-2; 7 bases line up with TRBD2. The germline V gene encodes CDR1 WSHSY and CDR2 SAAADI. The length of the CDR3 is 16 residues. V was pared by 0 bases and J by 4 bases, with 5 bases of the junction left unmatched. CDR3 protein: CASSESLGGITGELFF. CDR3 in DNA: TGCGCCAGCAGTGAGTCTCTGGGGGGGATCACCGGGGAGCTGTTTTTT.

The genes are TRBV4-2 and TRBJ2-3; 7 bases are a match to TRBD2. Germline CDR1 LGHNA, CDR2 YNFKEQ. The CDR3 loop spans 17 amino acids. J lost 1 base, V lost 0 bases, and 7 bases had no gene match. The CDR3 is CASSQDFLAEGTDTQYF. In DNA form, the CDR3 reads TGTGCCAGCAGCCAAGATTTTCTAGCGGAGGGCACAGATACGCAGTATTTT.